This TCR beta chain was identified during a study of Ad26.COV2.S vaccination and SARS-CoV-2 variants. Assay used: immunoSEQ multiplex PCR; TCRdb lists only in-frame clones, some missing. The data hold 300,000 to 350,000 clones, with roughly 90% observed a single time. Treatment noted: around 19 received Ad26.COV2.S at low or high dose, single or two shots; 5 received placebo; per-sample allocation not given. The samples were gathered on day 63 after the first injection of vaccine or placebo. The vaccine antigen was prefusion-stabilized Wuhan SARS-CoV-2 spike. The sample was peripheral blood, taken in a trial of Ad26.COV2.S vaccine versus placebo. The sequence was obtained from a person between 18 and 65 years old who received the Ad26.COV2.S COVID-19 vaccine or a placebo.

The CDR3 sequence is CARTGLTTGQPQHF. DNA of the CDR3: TGTGCCAGGACGGGATTAACGACCGGGCAGCCCCAGCATTTT. V gene TRBV27 combines with J gene TRBJ1-5; D is unresolved. Trimming left V 9 bases short and J 7 bases short, with 19 bases between. The CDR3 length is 14 residues. CDR1 and CDR2 from the germline V gene are MNHEY and SMNVEV (reference sequence).